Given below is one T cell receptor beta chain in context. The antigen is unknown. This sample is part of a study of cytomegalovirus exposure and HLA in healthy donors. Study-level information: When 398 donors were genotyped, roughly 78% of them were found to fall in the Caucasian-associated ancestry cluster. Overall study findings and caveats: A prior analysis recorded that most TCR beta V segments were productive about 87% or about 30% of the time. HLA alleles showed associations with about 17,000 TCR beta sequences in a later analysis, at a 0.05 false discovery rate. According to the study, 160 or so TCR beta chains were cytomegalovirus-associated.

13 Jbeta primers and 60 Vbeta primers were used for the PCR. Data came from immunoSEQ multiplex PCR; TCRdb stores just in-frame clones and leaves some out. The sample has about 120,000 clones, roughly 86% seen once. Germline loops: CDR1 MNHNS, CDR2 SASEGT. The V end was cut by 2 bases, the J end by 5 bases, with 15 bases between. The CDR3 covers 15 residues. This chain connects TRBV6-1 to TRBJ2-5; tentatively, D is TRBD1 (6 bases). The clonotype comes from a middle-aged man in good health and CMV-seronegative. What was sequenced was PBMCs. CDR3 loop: CASSENRASRETQYF. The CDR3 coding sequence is TGTGCCAGCAGTGAAAACAGGGCCTCGAGGGAGACCCAGTACTTC.